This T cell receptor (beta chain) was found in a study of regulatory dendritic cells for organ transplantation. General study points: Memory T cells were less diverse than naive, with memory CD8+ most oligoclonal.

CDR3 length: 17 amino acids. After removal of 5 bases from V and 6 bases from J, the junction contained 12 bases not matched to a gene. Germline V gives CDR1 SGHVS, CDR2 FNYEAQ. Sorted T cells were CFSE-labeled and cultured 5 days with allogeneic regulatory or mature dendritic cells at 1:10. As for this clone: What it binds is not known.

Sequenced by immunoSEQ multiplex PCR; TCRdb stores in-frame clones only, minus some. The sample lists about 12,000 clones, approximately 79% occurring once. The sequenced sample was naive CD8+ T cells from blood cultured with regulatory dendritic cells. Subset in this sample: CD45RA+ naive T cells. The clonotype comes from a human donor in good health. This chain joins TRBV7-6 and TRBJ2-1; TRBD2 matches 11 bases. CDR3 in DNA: TGTGCCAGCAGCCAAAACCCGGGACTAGCGGACCCCAATGAGCAGTTCTTC. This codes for CASSQNPGLADPNEQFF.